Listed here is a single TCR beta chain. Libraries were prepared by immunoSEQ multiplex PCR; TCRdb keeps only in-frame clonotypes and omits some of them. There are some 80,000 clones in the sample; approximately 90% occur only once, and roughly 2.5% lies in the top ten. The data are from a study of T cell changes during pregnancy in multiple sclerosis. Germline V gene lookup returns CDR1 MGHRA and CDR2 YSYEKL. The CDR3 has 17 residues. J gave up 4 bases and V 1 base, and 11 bases lay outside the gene matches. The gene calls are TRBV4-1 and TRBJ2-3, with 7 bases lining up with TRBD2. This sequence was found in a female donor with multiple sclerosis, enrolled in a pregnancy study. The sequences come from peripheral blood, collected in the first trimester of pregnancy. The CDR3: CASSQAPAGLGADTQYF. The CDR3 coding sequence is TGCGCCAGCAGCCAAGCCCCAGCGGGACTGGGGGCAGATACGCAGTATTTT.